This T cell receptor (beta chain) stems from a study of blood T cell repertoires in COVID-19. As for the study in general: Samples came from the United States, Italy and Spain, spanning acute and convalescent COVID-19. From T cells, B-cell-depleted T cells, or PBMCs came the material, which was cDNA or gDNA.

Trimming cost V 8 bases and J 5 bases, with 3 bases left between them. The CDR3 has 10 residues. Germline assignment: CDR1 WNHNN and CDR2 SYGVQD (reference sequence). As handled by the study authors: Amplification of reference gene primers provided the estimated nucleated cell counts. The table came from immunoSEQ multiplex PCR; TCRdb's copy has only in-frame clones and leaves some out. V and J calls and clone size are copied from that table; D and trimming were computed from the DNA. Of 250,000 to 400,000 clones listed, around 87% were seen once; the top ten hold 1%. This TCR derives from a man aged 50-59 years with active or convalescent COVID-19. Sequenced input: peripheral blood. The V call is TRBV10-1, the J call TRBJ1-4; D remains unclear. The CDR3 spells CASLNEKLFF. The CDR3 bases are TGCGCCAGCTTAAATGAAAAACTGTTTTTT.